These 23 T cell receptor beta chains share one sample of origin, sequenced in a study of blood T cells in healthy people across ages. Primers used in a second PCR of roughly 6 to 12 cycles were a sample-barcoded 5' primer and a J-beta primer mix. A single record per CDR3 protein comes from TCRdb applying MiXCR to the 5' RACE reads. The table has about 1.4 million distinct CDR3 sequences, 45% to 70% seen once. The sequencing sample was made of blood. Receptors originate from a man between 18 and 35 years old in good health.

The chain recombines TRBV7-9 with TRBJ2-3; D is uncertain. CDR1 is SEHNR, CDR2 FQNEAQ, per germline (reference sequence). Trimming took 1 base from V and 1 from J, leaving 6 bases between them. This CDR3 has 14 residues. The CDR3 protein is CASSLEEGTDTQYF. The CDR3 DNA reads as TGTGCCAGCAGCTTAGAAGAGGGCACAGATACGCAGTATTTT.

This clonotype came up a few times. The chain links TRBV20-1 to TRBJ2-3; TRBD1 matches at 8 bases. Germline V CDR1 and CDR2: DFQATT, SNEGSKA (reference sequence). The CDR3 has 16 residues. V shed 3 bases, J shed 1 base, and the junction held 9 bases outside the gene matches. CDR3 bases: TGCAGTGCTAGGCCCACCGGGACAGGTCGCACAGATACGCAGTATTTT. This codes for CSARPTGTGRTDTQYF.

The CDR3 here is CASGPGISNVLTF. CDR3 nucleotide sequence: TGTGCTAGTGGACCAGGGATTTCCAACGTCCTGACTTTC. The rearrangement uses TRBV12-5 and TRBJ2-6; D might be TRBD1 (5 bases). CDR1 and CDR2 (germline): LGHNT, FRNRAP. The CDR3 totals 13 residues. Trimming shortened V by 6 bases and J by 8 bases, and 11 bases separated the two germline ends.

The genes are TRBV7-2 and TRBJ2-5; 7 bases are shared with TRBD1. Trimming cost V 0 bases and J 3 bases; bases outside gene matches: 4. The germline CDR1 and CDR2 sequences are SGHTA and FQGNSA. This CDR3 has 15 amino acids. Here the CDR3 DNA reads TGTGCCAGCAGCTTAGCGGGGACAGAAAAAGAGACCCAGTACTTC. It is translated as CASSLAGTEKETQYF.

This clonotype was recorded a few times. V usage is TRBV20-1 and J usage is TRBJ2-3; 13 bases line up with TRBD2. Germline loops: CDR1 DFQATT, CDR2 SNEGSKA (reference sequence). The length of the CDR3 is 19 residues. The V gene end was trimmed by 5 bases and the J gene end by 2 bases; junction bases not matched to a gene: 16. CDR3 loop: CSAPSILAGGPVVTDTQYF. The CDR3 DNA reads TGCAGTGCTCCCTCAATACTAGCGGGGGGGCCAGTGGTCACAGATACGCAGTATTTT.

This clonotype was observed once. V usage is TRBV12-3 or TRBV12-4 and J usage is TRBJ2-2; TRBD2 matches at 14 bases. The CDR3 sequence is 16 residues long. With V trimmed by 7 bases and J by 6 bases, 7 bases remained unmatched. The CDR3 DNA follows: TGTGCCAGCATACGGCCGGGACTAGCGGGAGCCGGGGAGCTGTTTTTT. This codes for CASIRPGLAGAGELFF.

This chain joins TRBV29-1 and TRBJ1-4, with a weak D call TRBD1 (5 bases). The ends were cut back, 3 bases at V and 8 bases at J, with 13 bases in the middle. The CDR3 sequence is 13 residues long. Per the germline V gene, CDR1 is SQVTM and CDR2 is ANQGSEA. For the CDR3, the DNA is TGCAGCGTTGAGGGACCGCTGAGGGAAAAACTGTTTTTT. Protein sequence: CSVEGPLREKLFF.

The chain joins TRBV27 to TRBJ2-2, with no clear D. The V end lost 2 bases, the J end lost 0 bases, and 10 bases lay between the germline ends. Germline lookup yields CDR1 MNHEY and CDR2 SMNVEV (reference sequence). This CDR3 spans 16 amino acids. The CDR3 DNA reads as TGTGCCAGCAGTTTAATTACACTCACGAACACCGGGGAGCTGTTTTTT. Its translation is CASSLITLTNTGELFF.

V is TRBV7-2 and J is TRBJ2-7; the D call may be TRBD1 or TRBD2 (5 bases each). Germline lookup yields CDR1 SGHTA and CDR2 FQGNSA. Trimming cost V 1 base and J 6 bases, with 16 bases left between them. The CDR3 length is 15 residues. CDR3 DNA sequence: TGTGCCAGCAGCTTAGAAGGTGACAGACTAAGCGAGCAGTACTTC. It encodes CASSLEGDRLSEQYF.

This clonotype was found once. This chain joins TRBV10-3 and TRBJ1-4; 7 nucleotides line up with TRBD1. Trimming at V came to 4 bases and at J to 8 bases, leaving 10 bases not matched to a gene. This CDR3 has 15 residues. CDR1 ENHRY and CDR2 SYGVKD come from the germline V gene. The CDR3 bases are TGTGCCATCAGTGCCCTGACAGGGATGGAGGAAAAACTGTTTTTT. It codes for CAISALTGMEEKLFF.

Note on this clonotype: The junction differs from germline at one of its ends, possibly a read error. The V and J genes are TRBV10-3 and TRBJ2-7; perhaps TRBD2 as D (5 bases). This CDR3 has 12 residues. CDR1 ENHRY and CDR2 SYGVKD come from the germline V gene. The CDR3 reads CAISEGGREQYF. The DNA for the CDR3 is TGTGCTATCAGTGAGGGCGGGCGCGAGCAGTACTTC.

This clonotype has a handful of counts. The rearrangement joins TRBV6-2 or TRBV6-3 to TRBJ1-2; D is ambiguous. The germline V gene encodes CDR1 MNHEY and CDR2 SVGEGT. Trimming removed 5 bases from V and 6 bases from J, with 10 bases in between. CDR3 size: 12 residues. The CDR3 spells CASSHGEHGYTF. CDR3 nucleotides: TGTGCCAGCAGTCATGGGGAACATGGCTACACCTTC.

J is TRBJ2-1 and V is TRBV4-3; TRBD1 matches at 11 bases. J lost 7 bases, V lost 2 bases, and 7 bases had no gene match. Germline V gene lookup returns CDR1 LGHNA and CDR2 YSLEER. The CDR3 consists of 16 residues. The CDR3 region is CASSQTPGQGGNEQFF. The CDR3 DNA is TGCGCCAGCAGCCAAACCCCGGGACAGGGGGGAAATGAGCAGTTCTTC.

The chain joins TRBV7-9 to TRBJ2-1, with TRBD2 matching 8 bases. The ends lost 0 bases at V and 14 bases at J; junction bases unmatched: 12. This CDR3 is built from 15 residues. Germline CDR1 and CDR2: SEHNR and FQNEAQ (reference sequence). CDR3 amino acids: CASSLASPGTSNEFF. CDR3 DNA: TGTGCCAGCAGCTTAGCCTCACCCGGGACTAGTAACGAGTTCTTC.

This clonotype occurred a few times. The chain carries TRBV2 and TRBJ2-1; 7 bases map to TRBD2. The CDR3 is made up of 14 amino acids. Germline CDR1 and CDR2: SNHLY and FYNNEI. With V trimmed by 8 bases and J by 1 base, 5 bases remained unmatched. The CDR3 nucleotides are TGTGCCAGCGGTGCGGGAGTATCCTACAATGAGCAGTTCTTC. As protein: CASGAGVSYNEQFF.

The J gene is TRBJ1-4, the V gene TRBV2, with D hard to call. Trimming shortened V by 7 bases and J by 0 bases, and 18 bases separated the two germline ends. The germline V gene has CDR1 SNHLY and CDR2 FYNNEI. This CDR3 region has 17 residues. The CDR3 DNA reads TGTGCCAGCAACCGACGGAGGAGGTCTCCAACTAATGAAAAACTGTTTTTT. It encodes CASNRRRRSPTNEKLFF.

This chain connects TRBV7-2 to TRBJ2-7; D remains ambiguous. Germline CDR1 SGHTA, CDR2 FQGNSA. The V end lost 1 base, the J end lost 9 bases, and 13 bases lay between the germline ends. This CDR3 region has 13 residues. As DNA, the CDR3 is TGTGCCAGCAGCTTAGAAACGGGTCCAATGCAGTACTTC. Protein sequence: CASSLETGPMQYF.

This clonotype was seen more than once but under ten times. The chain joins TRBV12-3 or TRBV12-4 to TRBJ2-3, with TRBD1 identical over 7 bases. Trimming removed 2 bases from V and 12 bases from J; junction bases left unmatched: 11. This CDR3 region has 14 residues. The DNA for the CDR3 is TGTGCCAGCAGTTTACTCGAGACAGGGTCCCCACAGTATTTT. As protein: CASSLLETGSPQYF.

V usage is TRBV4-1 and J usage is TRBJ2-5; D is unresolved. Germline V gene sequence: CDR1 MGHRA, CDR2 YSYEKL. The CDR3 is made up of 14 amino acids. Trimming took 2 bases from V and 4 from J, leaving 11 bases between them. The CDR3 DNA sequence: TGCGCCAGCAGCCAAACGCCGGTTGGAGAGACCCAGTACTTC. Translating gives CASSQTPVGETQYF.

This chain connects TRBV13 to TRBJ2-2; 8 nucleotides align to TRBD2. Germline trimming cut 5 bases from V and 5 bases from J; bases unmatched to any gene: 4. The CDR3 totals 14 residues. Germline V gene data show CDR1 as PRHDT and CDR2 as FYEKMQ (reference sequence). The CDR3 DNA reads as TGTGCCAGCAGCCCGGGGGGGCCTACCGGGGAGCTGTTTTTT. Translating gives CASSPGGPTGELFF.

In this sample, this clonotype turned up a few times. The rearrangement uses TRBV10-1 and TRBJ1-2; D is ambiguous. Germline CDR1 reads WNHNN; CDR2 reads SYGVQD (reference sequence). The V gene lost 3 bases and the J gene lost 6 bases, with 8 bases spanning the gap. The CDR3 extends over 12 amino acids. The CDR3 reads CASSDSTDGYTF. The CDR3 coding sequence is TGCGCCAGCAGTGATTCCACGGATGGCTACACCTTC.

This chain links TRBV3-1 with TRBJ2-3; tentative D call: TRBD2 (5 bases). Germline CDR1 reads LGHDT; CDR2 reads YNNKEL (reference sequence). CDR3 length equals 15 residues. V lost 0 bases to trimming and J lost 3 bases, with 10 bases between them. CDR3 nucleotide sequence: TGTGCCAGCAGCCAAGATGGCCGGAGGACAGATACGCAGTATTTT. The encoded protein is CASSQDGRRTDTQYF.

The chain is built from TRBV15 and TRBJ2-3; 7 bases align to TRBD1. CDR3 size: 15 residues. V gave up 1 base and J gave up 0 bases; unmatched junction bases: 1. Germline-derived CDR1 and CDR2 are LNHNV and YYDKDF (reference sequence). CDR3 region: CATSRGQGSTDTQYF. CDR3 nucleotides: TGTGCCACCAGCAGAGGACAGGGAAGCACAGATACGCAGTATTTT.